The text below deals with one T cell receptor beta chain. The data derive from a study of blood T cell repertoires in COVID-19. Study information: Acute and convalescent COVID-19 samples came from the United States, Italy and Spain. T cells, B-cell-depleted T cells, or PBMCs provided the cDNA or gDNA that served as material.

Some clones are missing from TCRdb's copy, which holds only in-frame ones; the method was immunoSEQ multiplex PCR. The data contain 240,000 or so clones, around 83% of them seen just once; the ten biggest clones take up roughly 1.9%. The length of the CDR3 is 13 residues. The V gene lost 5 bases and the J gene lost 4 bases, with 11 bases spanning the gap. CDR1 is SEHNR and CDR2 is FQNEAQ in the germline V gene (reference sequence). The V and J genes are TRBV7-9 and TRBJ1-1; possible D gene TRBD1, 5 bases. The sequence was collected from a man aged 30-40 years who had recovered from COVID-19. The specimen sequenced was peripheral blood. This CDR3 reads CASSLGGGTEAFF. CDR3 DNA: TGTGCCAGCAGCCTTGGGGGAGGCACTGAAGCTTTCTTT.